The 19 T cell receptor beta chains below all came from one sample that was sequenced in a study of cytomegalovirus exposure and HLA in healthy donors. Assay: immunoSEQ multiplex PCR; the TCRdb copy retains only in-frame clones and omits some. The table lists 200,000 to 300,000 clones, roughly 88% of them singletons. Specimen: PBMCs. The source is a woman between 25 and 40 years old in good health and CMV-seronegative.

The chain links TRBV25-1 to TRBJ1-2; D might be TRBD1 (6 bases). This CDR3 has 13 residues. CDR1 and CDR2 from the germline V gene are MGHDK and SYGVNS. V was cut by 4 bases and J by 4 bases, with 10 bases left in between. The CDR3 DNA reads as TGTGCCAGCAGTGGCCTAGGGGGCTATGGCTACACCTTC. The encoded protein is CASSGLGGYGYTF.

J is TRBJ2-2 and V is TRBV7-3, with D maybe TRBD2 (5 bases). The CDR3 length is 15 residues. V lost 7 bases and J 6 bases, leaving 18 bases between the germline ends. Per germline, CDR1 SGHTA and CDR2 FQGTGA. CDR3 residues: CASTPRVGGPGELFF. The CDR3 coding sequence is TGTGCCAGCACCCCTAGGGTCGGAGGTCCCGGGGAGCTGTTTTTT.

The CDR3 DNA reads as TGTGCCAGCAGCCAGCGCTACGAGCAGTACTTC. Translation gives CASSQRYEQYF. The chain joins TRBV7-8 to TRBJ2-7; D uncertain. This CDR3 has 11 residues. V was clipped by 5 bases and J by 3 bases, with 5 bases between them. From germline, CDR1 is SGHVS and CDR2 FQNEAQ.

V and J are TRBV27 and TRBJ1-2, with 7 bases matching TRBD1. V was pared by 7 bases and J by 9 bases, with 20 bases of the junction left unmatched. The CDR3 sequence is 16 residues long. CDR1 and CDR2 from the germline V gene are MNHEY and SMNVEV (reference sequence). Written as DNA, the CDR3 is TGTGCCAGCACCTACCGCGCGGGGGGGACAGTTGATAGCTACACCTTC. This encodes CASTYRAGGTVDSYTF.

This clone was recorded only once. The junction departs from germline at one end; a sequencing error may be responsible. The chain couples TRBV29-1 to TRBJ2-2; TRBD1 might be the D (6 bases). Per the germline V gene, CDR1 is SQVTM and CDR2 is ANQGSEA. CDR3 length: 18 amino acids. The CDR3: CSVEGQPSLFGSSGELFF. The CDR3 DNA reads TGCAGCGTGGAAGGACAGCCTAGCTTGTTCGGGTCGTCCGGGGAGCTGTTTTTT.

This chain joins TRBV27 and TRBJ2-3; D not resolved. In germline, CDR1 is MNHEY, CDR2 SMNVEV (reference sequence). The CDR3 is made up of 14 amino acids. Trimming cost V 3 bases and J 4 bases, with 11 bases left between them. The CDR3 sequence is CASSLDFGSDTQYF. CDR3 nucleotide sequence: TGTGCCAGCAGTTTGGATTTTGGGTCAGATACGCAGTATTTT.

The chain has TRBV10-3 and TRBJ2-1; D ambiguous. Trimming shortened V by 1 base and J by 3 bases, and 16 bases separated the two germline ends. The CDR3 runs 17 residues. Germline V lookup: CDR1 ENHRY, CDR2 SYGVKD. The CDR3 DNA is TGTGCCATCAGTGAGTTGGATAGTTCGACATACTACAATGAGCAGTTCTTC. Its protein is CAISELDSSTYYNEQFF.

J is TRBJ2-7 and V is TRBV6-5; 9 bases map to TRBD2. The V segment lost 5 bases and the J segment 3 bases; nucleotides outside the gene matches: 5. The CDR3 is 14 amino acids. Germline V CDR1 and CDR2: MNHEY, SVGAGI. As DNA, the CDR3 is TGTGCCAGCAGTGATAGCGGGGGAAACTACGAGCAGTACTTC. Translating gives CASSDSGGNYEQYF.

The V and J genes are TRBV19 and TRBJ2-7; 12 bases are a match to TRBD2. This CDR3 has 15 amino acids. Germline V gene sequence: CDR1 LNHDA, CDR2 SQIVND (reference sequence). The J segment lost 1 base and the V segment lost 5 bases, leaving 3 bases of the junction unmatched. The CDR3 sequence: CASSFGLAGSYEQYF. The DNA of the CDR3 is TGTGCCAGTAGTTTCGGACTAGCGGGGTCCTACGAGCAGTACTTC.

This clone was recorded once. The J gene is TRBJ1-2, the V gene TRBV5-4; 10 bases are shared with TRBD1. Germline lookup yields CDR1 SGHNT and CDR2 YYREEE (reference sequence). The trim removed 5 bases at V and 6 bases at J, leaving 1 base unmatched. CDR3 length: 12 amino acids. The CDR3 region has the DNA TGTGCCAGCAGGACAGGGGGCGATGGCTACACCTTC. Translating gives CASRTGGDGYTF.

CDR3 sequence (DNA): TGTGCCAGCAAGGGTGAGGTCCATAATGAAAAACTGTTTTTT. Residues: CASKGEVHNEKLFF. The chain combines TRBV2 with TRBJ1-4; unclear D gene. Germline V gene lookup returns CDR1 SNHLY and CDR2 FYNNEI. This CDR3 is 14 amino acids long. V gave up 7 bases and J gave up 4 bases, with 13 bases separating them.

The CDR3 DNA is TGTGCCAGCAGCTTAGGGGTATTCGGCAATCAGCCCCAGCATTTT. The encoded protein is CASSLGVFGNQPQHF. The gene calls are TRBV7-2 and TRBJ1-5, with D hard to call. The CDR3 has 15 residues. V lost 1 base and J 2 bases, leaving 9 bases between the germline ends. Germline values: CDR1 SGHTA, CDR2 FQGNSA.

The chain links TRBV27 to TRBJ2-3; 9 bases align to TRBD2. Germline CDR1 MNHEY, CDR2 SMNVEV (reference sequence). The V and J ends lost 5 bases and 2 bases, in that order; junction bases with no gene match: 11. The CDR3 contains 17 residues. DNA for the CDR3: TGTGCCAGCAGTAGTCTAGCGGGACCATTTCTCACAGATACGCAGTATTTT. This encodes CASSSLAGPFLTDTQYF.

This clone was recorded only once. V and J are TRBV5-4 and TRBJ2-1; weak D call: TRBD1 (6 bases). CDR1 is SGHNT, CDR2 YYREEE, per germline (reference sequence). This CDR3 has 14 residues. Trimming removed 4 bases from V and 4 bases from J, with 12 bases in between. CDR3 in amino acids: CASSLWTEYNEQFF. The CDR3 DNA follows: TGTGCCAGCAGCCTCTGGACAGAGTACAATGAGCAGTTCTTC.

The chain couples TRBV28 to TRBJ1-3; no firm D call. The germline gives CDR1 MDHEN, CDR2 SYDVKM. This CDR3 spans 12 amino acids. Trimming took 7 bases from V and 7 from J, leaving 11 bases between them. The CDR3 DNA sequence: TGTGCCAGCACCCCTGAGTCGAACACCATATATTTT. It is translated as CASTPESNTIYF.

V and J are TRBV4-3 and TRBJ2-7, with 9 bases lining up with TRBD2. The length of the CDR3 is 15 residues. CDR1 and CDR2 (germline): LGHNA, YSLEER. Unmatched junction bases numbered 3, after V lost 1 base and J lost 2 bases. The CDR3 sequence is CASSQAVAGAYEQYF. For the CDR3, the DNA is TGCGCCAGCAGCCAAGCGGTAGCGGGAGCCTACGAGCAGTACTTC.

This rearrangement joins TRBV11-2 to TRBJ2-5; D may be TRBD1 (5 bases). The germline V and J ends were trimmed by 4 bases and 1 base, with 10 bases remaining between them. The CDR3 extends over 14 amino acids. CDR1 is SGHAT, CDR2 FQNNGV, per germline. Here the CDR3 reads CASSSRQLQETQYF. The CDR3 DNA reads TGTGCCAGCAGCTCCAGACAGCTCCAAGAGACCCAGTACTTC.

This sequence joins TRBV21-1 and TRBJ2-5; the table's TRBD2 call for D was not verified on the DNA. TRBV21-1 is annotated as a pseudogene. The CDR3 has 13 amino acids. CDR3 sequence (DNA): TGTGCCAGCACCGGGGGGGGCATAGAGACCCAGTACTTC. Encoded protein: CASTGGGIETQYF.

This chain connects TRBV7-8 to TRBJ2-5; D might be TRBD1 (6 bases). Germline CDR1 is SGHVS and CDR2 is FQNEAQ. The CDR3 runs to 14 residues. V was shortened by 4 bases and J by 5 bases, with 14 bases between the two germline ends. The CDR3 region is CASSSITGSETQYF. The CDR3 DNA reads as TGTGCCAGCAGCTCGATAACAGGGTCCGAGACCCAGTACTTC.